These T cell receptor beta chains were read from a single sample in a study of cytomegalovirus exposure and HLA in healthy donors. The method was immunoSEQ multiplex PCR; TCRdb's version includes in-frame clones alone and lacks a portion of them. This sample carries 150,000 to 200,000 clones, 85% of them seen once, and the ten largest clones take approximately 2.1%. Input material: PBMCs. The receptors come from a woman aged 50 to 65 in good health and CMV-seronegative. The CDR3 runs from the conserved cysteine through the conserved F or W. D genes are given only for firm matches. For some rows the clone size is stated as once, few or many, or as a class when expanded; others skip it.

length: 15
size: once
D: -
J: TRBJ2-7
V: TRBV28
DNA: TGTGCCAGCAGCCGGACTATTCTCAGCTCCTACGAGCAGTACTTC
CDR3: CASSRTILSSYEQYF

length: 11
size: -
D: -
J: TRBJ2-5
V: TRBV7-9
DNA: TGTGCCAGCAGCCTTCAAGAGACCCAGTACTTC
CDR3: CASSLQETQYF

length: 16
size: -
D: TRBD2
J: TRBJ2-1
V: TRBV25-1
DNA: TGTGCCAGCAGTGAATCGGGGCTAGCGGGCAAATGGGAGCAGTTCTTC
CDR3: CASSESGLAGKWEQFF

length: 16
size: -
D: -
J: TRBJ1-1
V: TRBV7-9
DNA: TGTTCCAGCAGCTTAGCCACGGGTGGGGCGGACACTGAAGCTTTCTTT
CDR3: CSSSLATGGADTEAFF

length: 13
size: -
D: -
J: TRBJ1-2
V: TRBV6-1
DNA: TGTGCCAGCAGATTGTCAGCTAACTATGGCTACACCTTC
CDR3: CASRLSANYGYTF

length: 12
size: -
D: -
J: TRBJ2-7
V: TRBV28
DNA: TGTGCCAGCAGCCTCGACAGCTACGAGCAGTACTTC
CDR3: CASSLDSYEQYF

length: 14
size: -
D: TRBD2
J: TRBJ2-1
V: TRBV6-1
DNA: TGTGCCAGCAGTGTAAGCGGGAGGTACAATGAGCAGTTCTTC
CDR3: CASSVSGRYNEQFF

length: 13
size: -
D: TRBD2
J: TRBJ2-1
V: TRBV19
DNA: TGTGCCAGTAGCCGCGGGAGAGGGAATGAGCAGTTCTTC
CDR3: CASSRGRGNEQFF

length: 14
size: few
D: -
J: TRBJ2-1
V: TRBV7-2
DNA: TGTGCCAGCAGCACCCAAAGCGGATACAATGAGCAGTTCTTC
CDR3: CASSTQSGYNEQFF

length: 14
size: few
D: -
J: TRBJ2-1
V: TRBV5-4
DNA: TGTGCCAGCAACCCTCGGCCCTGGGGGGATGAGCAGTTCTTC
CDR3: CASNPRPWGDEQFF

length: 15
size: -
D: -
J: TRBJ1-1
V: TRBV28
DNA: TGTGCCAGCAGCGATTTCAGGGGCCCGAACACTGAAGCTTTCTTT
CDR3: CASSDFRGPNTEAFF

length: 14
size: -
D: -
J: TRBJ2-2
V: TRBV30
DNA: TGTGCCTGGAGTGTACGTAGGAACACCGGGGAGCTGTTTTTT
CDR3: CAWSVRRNTGELFF

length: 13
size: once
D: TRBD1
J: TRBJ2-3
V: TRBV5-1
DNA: TGCGCCAGCAGCCAGGGGGTTAAAGATACGCAGTATTTT
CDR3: CASSQGVKDTQYF

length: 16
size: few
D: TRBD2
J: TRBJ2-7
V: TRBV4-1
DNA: TGTGCCAGCAGCCCCCGGATAGCGGGAGAAGAATACGAGCAGTACTTC
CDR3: CASSPRIAGEEYEQYF

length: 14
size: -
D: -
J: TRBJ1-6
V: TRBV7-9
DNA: TGTGCCAGCAGGCCCACAGGGTACAATTCACCCCTCCACTTT
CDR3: CASRPTGYNSPLHF

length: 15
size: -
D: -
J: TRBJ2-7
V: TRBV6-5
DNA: TGTGCCAGCAGTTACAGGAGGACAGCCAACCACGAGCAGTACTTC
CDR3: CASSYRRTANHEQYF

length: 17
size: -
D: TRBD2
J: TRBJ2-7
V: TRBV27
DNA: TGTGCCAGCAGTTTCACGGGGCTAGCGGGAAGGCCCTACGAGCAGTACTTC
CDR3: CASSFTGLAGRPYEQYF

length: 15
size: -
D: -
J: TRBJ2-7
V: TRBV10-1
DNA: TGCGCCAGCAGTGGGTGGAGAGTTTCAGGGTACGAGCAGTACTTC
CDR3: CASSGWRVSGYEQYF

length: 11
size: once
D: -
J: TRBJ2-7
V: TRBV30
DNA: TGTGCCTCCACGGGCGGACTACGGCAGTACTTC
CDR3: CASTGGLRQYF

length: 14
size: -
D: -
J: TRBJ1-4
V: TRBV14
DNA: TGTGCCAGCAGCACAGGGTTGGTGCGTGAAAAACTGTTTTTT
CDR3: CASSTGLVREKLFF

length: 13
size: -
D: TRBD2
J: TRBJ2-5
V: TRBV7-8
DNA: TGTGCCAGCAGCGGGAGGGGCCGGGGGACCCAGTACTTC
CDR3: CASSGRGRGTQYF

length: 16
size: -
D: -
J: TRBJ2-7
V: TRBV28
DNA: TGTGCCAGCAGTTTATCTAGGACTTACAGCTCCTACGAGCAGTACTTC
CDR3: CASSLSRTYSSYEQYF

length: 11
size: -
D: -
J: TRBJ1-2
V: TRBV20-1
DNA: TGCAGTGGGGACACCGGCTATGGCTACACCTTC
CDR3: CSGDTGYGYTF

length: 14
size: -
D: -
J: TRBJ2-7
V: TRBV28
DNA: TGTGCCAGCAGTTTGGGGGCGGTCTCCTACGAGCAGTACTTC
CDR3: CASSLGAVSYEQYF

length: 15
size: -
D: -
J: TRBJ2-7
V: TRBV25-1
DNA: TGTGCCAGCAGTGCAAATTCGGACAGATCCTACGAGCAGTACTTC
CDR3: CASSANSDRSYEQYF

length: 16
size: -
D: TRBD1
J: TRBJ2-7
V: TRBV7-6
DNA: TGTGCCAGCAGCCGGACCCAGGGACAGGGGGCCTACGAGCAGTACTTC
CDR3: CASSRTQGQGAYEQYF

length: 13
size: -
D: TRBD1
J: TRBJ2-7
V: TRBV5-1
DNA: TGCGCCAGCAGCTCGGACAGGGCTTACGAGCAGTACTTC
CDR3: CASSSDRAYEQYF

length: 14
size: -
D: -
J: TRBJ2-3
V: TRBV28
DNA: TGTGCCAGCAGTTTAAACCGCTACACAGATACGCAGTATTTT
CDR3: CASSLNRYTDTQYF

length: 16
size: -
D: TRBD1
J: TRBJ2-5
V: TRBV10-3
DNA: TGTGCCATCAGGGACCCCACAGGGGGCGGTGGAGAGACCCAGTACTTC
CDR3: CAIRDPTGGGGETQYF

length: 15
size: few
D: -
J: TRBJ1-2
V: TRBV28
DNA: TGTGCCAGCAGGCCCTGGGGTGAGGGAAACTATGGCTACACCTTC
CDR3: CASRPWGEGNYGYTF

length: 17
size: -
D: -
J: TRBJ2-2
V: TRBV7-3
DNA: TGTGCCAGCAGCTCCGGGAGAGGCCTAGCGAACACCGGGGAGCTGTTTTTT
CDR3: CASSSGRGLANTGELFF

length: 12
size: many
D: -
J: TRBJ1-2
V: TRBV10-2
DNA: TGCGCCAGCAGTGATTATCCCTATGGCTACACCTTC
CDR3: CASSDYPYGYTF